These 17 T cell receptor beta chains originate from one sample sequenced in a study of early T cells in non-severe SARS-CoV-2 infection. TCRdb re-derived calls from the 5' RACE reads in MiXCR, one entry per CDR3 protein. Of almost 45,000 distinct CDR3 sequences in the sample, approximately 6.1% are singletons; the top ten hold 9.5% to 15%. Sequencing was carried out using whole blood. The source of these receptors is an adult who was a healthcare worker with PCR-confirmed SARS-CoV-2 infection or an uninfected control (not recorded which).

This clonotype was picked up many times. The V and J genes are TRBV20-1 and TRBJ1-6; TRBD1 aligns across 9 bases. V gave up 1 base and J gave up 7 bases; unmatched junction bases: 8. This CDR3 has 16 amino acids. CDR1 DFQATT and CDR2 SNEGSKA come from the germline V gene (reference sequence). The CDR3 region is CSARGAGTGKNSPLHF. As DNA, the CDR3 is TGCAGTGCTAGAGGGGCCGGGACAGGGAAAAATTCACCCCTCCACTTT.

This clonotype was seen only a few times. DNA of the CDR3: TGTGCCTGGAGTGTCGGGACTAGCGACGCCGGGGAGCTGTTTTTT. Translating it yields CAWSVGTSDAGELFF. The J gene is TRBJ2-2, the V gene TRBV30, with TRBD2 matching over 10 bases. The CDR3 is 15 amino acids. Germline CDR1 reads GTSNPN; CDR2 reads SVGIG (reference sequence). V dropped 0 bases and J dropped 6; count of bases not matched to a gene: 4.

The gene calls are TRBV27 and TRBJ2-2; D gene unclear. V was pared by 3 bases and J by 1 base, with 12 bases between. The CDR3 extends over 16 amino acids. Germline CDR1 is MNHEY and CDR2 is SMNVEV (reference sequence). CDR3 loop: CASSLKALLNTGELFF. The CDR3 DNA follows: TGTGCCAGCAGTTTGAAGGCCCTACTGAACACCGGGGAGCTGTTTTTT.

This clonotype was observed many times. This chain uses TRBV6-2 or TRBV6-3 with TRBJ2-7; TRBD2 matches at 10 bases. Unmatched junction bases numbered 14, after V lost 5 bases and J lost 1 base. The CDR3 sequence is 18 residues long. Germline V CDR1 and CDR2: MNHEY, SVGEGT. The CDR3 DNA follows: TGTGCCAGCAGTCCCCGTTCTAGCGGGGGAAACAGATCCTACGAGCAGTACTTC. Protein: CASSPRSSGGNRSYEQYF.

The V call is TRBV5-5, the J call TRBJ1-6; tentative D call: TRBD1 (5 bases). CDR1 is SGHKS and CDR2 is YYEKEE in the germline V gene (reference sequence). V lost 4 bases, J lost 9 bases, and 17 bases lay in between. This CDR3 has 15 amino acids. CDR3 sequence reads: CASSRGTRGGSPLHF. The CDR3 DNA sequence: TGTGCCAGCAGCCGGGGGACCCGTGGGGGTTCACCCCTCCACTTT.

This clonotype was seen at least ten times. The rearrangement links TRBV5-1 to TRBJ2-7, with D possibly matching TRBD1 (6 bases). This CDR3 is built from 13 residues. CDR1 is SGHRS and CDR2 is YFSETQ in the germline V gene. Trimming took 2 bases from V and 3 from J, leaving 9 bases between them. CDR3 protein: CASSFGQYYEQYF. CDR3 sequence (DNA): TGCGCCAGCAGCTTCGGACAGTACTACGAGCAGTACTTC.

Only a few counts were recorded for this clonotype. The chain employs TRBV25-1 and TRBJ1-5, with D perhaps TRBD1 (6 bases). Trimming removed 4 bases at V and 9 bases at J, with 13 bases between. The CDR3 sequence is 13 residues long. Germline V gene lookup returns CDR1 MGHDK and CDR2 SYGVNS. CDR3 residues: CASSGSGAGPQHF. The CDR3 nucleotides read TGTGCCAGCAGTGGATCGGGGGCAGGGCCCCAGCATTTT.

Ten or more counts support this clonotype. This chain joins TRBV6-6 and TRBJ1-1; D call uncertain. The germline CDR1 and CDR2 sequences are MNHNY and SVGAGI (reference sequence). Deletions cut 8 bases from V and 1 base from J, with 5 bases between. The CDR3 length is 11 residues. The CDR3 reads CASRENTEAFF. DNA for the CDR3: TGTGCCAGCCGGGAGAACACTGAAGCTTTCTTT.

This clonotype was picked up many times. CDR3 sequence (DNA): TGTGCCAGCAGTTACTCGACTGGGGACAGCACCTACGAGCAGTACTTC. Translation gives CASSYSTGDSTYEQYF. The genes are TRBV6-2 or TRBV6-3 and TRBJ2-7, with 7 bases fitting TRBD1. This CDR3 is built from 16 residues. Per the germline V gene, CDR1 is MNHEY and CDR2 is SVGEGT. Trimming cost V 0 bases and J 2 bases; bases outside gene matches: 7.

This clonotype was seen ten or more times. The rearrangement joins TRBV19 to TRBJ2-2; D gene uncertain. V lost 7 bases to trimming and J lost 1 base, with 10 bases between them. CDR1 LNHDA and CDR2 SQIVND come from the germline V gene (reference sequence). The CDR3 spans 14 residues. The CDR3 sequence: CASNPRLNTGELFF. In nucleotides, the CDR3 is TGTGCCAGTAACCCCCGCCTGAACACCGGGGAGCTGTTTTTT.

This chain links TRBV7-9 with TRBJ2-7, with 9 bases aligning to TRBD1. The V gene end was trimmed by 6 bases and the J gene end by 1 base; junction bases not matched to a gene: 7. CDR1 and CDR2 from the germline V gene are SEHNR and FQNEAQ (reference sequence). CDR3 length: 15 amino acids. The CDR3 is CASSPPGTGSYEQYF. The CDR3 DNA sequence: TGTGCCAGCAGTCCACCCGGGACAGGGTCCTACGAGCAGTACTTC.

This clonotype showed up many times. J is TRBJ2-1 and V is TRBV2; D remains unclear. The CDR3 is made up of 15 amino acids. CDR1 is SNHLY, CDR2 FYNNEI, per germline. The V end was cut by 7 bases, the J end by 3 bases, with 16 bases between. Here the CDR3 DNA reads TGTGCCAGCACCGCTGCGGTATTCCGCTACAATGAGCAGTTCTTC. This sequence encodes CASTAAVFRYNEQFF. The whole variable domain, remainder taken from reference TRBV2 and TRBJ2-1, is EPEVTQTPSHQVTQMGQEVILRCVPISNHLYFYWYRQILGQKVEFLVSFYNNEISEKSEIFDDQFSVERPDGSNFTLKIRSTKLEDSAMYFCASTAAVFRYNEQFFGPGTRLTVL.

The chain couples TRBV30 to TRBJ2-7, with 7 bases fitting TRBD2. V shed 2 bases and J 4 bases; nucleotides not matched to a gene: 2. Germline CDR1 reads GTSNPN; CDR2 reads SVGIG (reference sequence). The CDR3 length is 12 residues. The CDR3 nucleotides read TGTGCCTGGAGTCCAGCGGGGTACGAGCAGTACTTC. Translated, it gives CAWSPAGYEQYF. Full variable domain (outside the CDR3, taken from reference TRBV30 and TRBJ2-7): SQTIHQWPATLVQPVGSPLSLECTVEGTSNPNLYWYRQAAGRGLQLLFYSVGIGQISSEVPQNLSASRPQDRQFILSSKKLLLSDSGFYLCAWSPAGYEQYFGPGTRLTVT.

CDR3 in DNA: TGTGCCAGCAGTTACTTTAGCGGGGGGCCCACCAATGAGCAGTTCTTC. Protein: CASSYFSGGPTNEQFF. The chain recombines TRBV7-9 with TRBJ2-1; TRBD2 matches 10 bases. CDR3 length: 16 amino acids. CDR1 is SEHNR, CDR2 FQNEAQ, per germline (reference sequence). V was pared by 6 bases and J by 6 bases, with 11 bases of the junction left unmatched.

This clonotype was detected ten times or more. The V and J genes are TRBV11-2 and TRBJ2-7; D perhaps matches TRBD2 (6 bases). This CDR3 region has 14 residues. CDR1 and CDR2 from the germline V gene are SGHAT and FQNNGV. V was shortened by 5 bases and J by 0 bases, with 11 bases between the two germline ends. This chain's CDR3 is CASSQRLDSYEQYF. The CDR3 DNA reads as TGTGCCAGCAGCCAAAGACTAGACTCCTACGAGCAGTACTTC.

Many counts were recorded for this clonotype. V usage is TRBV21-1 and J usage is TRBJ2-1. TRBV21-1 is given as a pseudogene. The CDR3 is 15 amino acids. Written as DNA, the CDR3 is TGTGCCAGCAGCAAAGCGGGGTTCCCCTACAATGAGCAGTTCTTC. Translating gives CASSKAGFPYNEQFF.

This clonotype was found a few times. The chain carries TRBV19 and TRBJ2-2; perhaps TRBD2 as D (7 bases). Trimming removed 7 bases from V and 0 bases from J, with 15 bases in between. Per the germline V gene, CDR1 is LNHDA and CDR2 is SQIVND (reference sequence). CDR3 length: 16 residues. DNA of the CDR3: TGTGCCAGTATCCTCCGAGGGGGGGCGAACACCGGGGAGCTGTTTTTT. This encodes CASILRGGANTGELFF.